This T cell receptor beta chain was captured by sequencing in a study of immune characterization of retroperitoneal liposarcoma. One entry per CDR3 protein, called by TCRdb with MiXCR from the PCR reads. The table lists over 6,000 distinct CDR3 sequences, approximately 31% of them singletons. The sample holds a few counts of this clonotype. V was pared by 3 bases and J by 11 bases, with 11 bases between. This CDR3 has 13 residues. Germline V CDR1 and CDR2: MNHNS, SASEGT. This TCR came from a male donor with retroperitoneal liposarcoma. Sequenced material: blood. The chain employs TRBV6-1 and TRBJ1-6; no firm D call. In DNA form, the CDR3 reads TGTGCCAGCAGTGAGCTTAAATCCGCACCCCTCCACTTT. It is translated as CASSELKSAPLHF.